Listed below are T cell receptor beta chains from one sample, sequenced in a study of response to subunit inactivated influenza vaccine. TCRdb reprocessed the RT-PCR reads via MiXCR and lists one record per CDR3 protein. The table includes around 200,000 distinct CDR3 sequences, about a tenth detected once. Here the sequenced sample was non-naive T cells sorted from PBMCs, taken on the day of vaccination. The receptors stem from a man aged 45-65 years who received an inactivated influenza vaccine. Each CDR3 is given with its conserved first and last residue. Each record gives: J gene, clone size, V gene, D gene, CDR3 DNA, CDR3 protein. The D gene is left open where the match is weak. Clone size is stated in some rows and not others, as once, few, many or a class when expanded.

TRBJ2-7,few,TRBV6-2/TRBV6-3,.,TGTGCCAGCAGTCAAAACAGCTACGAGCAGTACTTC,CASSQNSYEQYF
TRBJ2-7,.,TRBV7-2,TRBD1,TGTGCCAGCAGCCACCGGGACAGGGGAAACTACGAGCAGTACTTC,CASSHRDRGNYEQYF
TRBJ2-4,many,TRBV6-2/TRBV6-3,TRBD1,TGTGCCAGCAGTGTCTGGGACAGGGGTTTGGACATTCAGTACTTC,CASSVWDRGLDIQYF
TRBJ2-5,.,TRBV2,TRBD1,TGTGCCAGCAGTGAACAGGGGGCCTGGGAGACCCAGTACTTC,CASSEQGAWETQYF
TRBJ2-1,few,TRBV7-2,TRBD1,TGTGCCAGCAGCCGAGCACAGGGGTACAATGAGCAGTTCTTC,CASSRAQGYNEQFF
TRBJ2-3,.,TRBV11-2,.,TGTGCCAGCAGCTCAACATACCGGGGTTTTACGCAGTATTTT,CASSSTYRGFTQYF
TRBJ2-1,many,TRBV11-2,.,TGTGCCAGCAGCCTATTATTACAAATTAGGGCAGGGAGTCCGGATGAGCAGTTCTTC,CASSLLLQIRAGSPDEQFF
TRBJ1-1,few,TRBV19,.,TGTGCCAGTAAAGGTCCGGGACACCAGAACACTGAAGCTTTCTTT,CASKGPGHQNTEAFF
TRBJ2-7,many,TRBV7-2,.,TGTGCCAGCAGCTTAGACCCGGGCCCGTACGAGCAGTACTTC,CASSLDPGPYEQYF
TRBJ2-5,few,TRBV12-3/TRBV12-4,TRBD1,TGTGCCAGCAGTTTAATCGTCGTTTGGGACAGGCAACAAGAGACCCAGTACTTC,CASSLIVVWDRQQETQYF
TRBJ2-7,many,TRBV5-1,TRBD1,TGCGCCAGCAGCTTGGGGGGACAGGACTCCTACGAGCAGTACTTC,CASSLGGQDSYEQYF
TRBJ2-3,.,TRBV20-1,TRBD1,TGCAGTGCTCTACCGGGACAGGGGGCCGATACGCAGTATTTT,CSALPGQGADTQYF
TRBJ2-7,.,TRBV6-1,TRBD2,TGTGCCAGCAGTGAATTAATAGCGGGAGGGTTCTACGAGCAGTACTTC,CASSELIAGGFYEQYF
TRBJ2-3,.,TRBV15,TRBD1,TGTGCCACCAGCACCCGGAGGCACAGGGGGCTGGATACGCAGTATTTT,CATSTRRHRGLDTQYF
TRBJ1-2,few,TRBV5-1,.,TGCGCCAGCAGCTTGGCCAATATTGGAAACTATGGCTACACCTTC,CASSLANIGNYGYTF
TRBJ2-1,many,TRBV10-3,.,TGTGCCATCAGTATGAAAACCGGGGTCCTACCAGGCAACAATGAGCAGTTCTTC,CAISMKTGVLPGNNEQFF
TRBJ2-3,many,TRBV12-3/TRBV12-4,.,TGTGCCAGCAGCGCTGGCTCCGGGGGCTGGAGCACAGATACGCAGTATTTT,CASSAGSGGWSTDTQYF
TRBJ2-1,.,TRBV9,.,TGTGCCAGCAGCGTAAGCAATACCAAGCTAACCTACAATGAGCAGTTCTTC,CASSVSNTKLTYNEQFF
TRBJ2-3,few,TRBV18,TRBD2,TGTGCCAGCTCACCACGGCCAAGCGGGATCCAGTCTACGCAGTATTTT,CASSPRPSGIQSTQYF
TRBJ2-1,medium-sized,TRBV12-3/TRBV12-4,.,TGTGCCAGCAGCCCCCCAGGCAATGAGCAGTTCTTC,CASSPPGNEQFF
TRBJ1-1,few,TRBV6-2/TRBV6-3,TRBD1,TGTGCCAGCAGTCAAAGGGACAGGGTATCTTGGAACACTGAAGCTTTCTTT,CASSQRDRVSWNTEAFF
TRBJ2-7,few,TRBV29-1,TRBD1,TGCAGCGCTGAGGGACAGGGGGGGTACGAGCAGTACTTC,CSAEGQGGYEQYF
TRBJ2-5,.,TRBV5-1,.,TGCGCCAGCAAGTCCCTCGGGAATTCCCAAGAGACCCAGTACTTC,CASKSLGNSQETQYF
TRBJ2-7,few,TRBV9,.,TGTGCCAGCAGCTCGGACATAGCCTACGAGCAGTACTTC,CASSSDIAYEQYF
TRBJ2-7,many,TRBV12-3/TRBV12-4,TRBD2,TGTGCCAGTTCAGGAGCGGGAGGGTCCTACGAGCAGTACTTC,CASSGAGGSYEQYF
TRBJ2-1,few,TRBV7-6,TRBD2,TGTGCCAGCAGCCCCCCCCACGCCACTAGCGGAGGATACAATGAGCAGTTCTTC,CASSPPHATSGGYNEQFF
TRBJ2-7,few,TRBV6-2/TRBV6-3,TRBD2,TGTGCCAGCAGTTACGGGGGGACTAGCGGGAGCCTAACTGGTGTGTACTTC,CASSYGGTSGSLTGVYF
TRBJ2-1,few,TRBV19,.,TGTGCCAGTAGTCAGGGGGAGGGGTTAGGTGAGCAGTTCTTC,CASSQGEGLGEQFF
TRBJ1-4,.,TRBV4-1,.,TGCGCCAGCAGCCAATTCGTGGGTGAAAAACTGTTTTTT,CASSQFVGEKLFF
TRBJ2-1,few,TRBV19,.,TGTGCCAGTAGTATGGGTACGCTAGAGCAGTTCTTC,CASSMGTLEQFF
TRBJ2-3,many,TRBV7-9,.,TGTGCCAGCAGCTTAGGGACTTACGGCACAGATACGCAGTATTTT,CASSLGTYGTDTQYF
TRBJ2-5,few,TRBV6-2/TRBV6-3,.,TGTGCCAGCAGTTACTCGGAGGGGGGGGGAGAGACCCAGTACTTC,CASSYSEGGGETQYF
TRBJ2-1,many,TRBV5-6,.,TGTGCCAGCAGCGGGATACCCGACGGGGTGAGGAATGAGCAGTTCTTC,CASSGIPDGVRNEQFF
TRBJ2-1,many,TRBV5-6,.,TGTGCCAGCAGCGTGATAGTGGATGAGCAGTTCTTC,CASSVIVDEQFF
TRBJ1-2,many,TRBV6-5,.,TGTGCCAGCAGTTACGGGACCCCGGATGGCTACACCTTC,CASSYGTPDGYTF
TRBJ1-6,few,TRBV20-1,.,TGCAGTGCTAGAGAAATAGCAGGTTCACCCCTCCACTTT,CSAREIAGSPLHF
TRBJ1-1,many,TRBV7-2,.,TGTGCCAGCAGCTGGGGACGTATGAACACTGAAGCTTTCTTT,CASSWGRMNTEAFF
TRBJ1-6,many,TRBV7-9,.,TGTGCCAGCAGCCCGGGAACCACTTCACCCCTCCACTTT,CASSPGTTSPLHF
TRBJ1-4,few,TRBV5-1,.,TGCGCCAGCAGCTTAAAAAATCGCGATGAAAAACTGTTTTTT,CASSLKNRDEKLFF
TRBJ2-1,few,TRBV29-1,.,TGCAGCGTTTCACGTAACAGGGCACGCAATGAGCAGTTCTTC,CSVSRNRARNEQFF
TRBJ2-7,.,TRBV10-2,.,TGCGCCGGCAGTGTAGTCGGGAACTACGAGCAGTACTTC,CAGSVVGNYEQYF
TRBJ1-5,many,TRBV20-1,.,TGCAGTGCTAGAGATGTGAACAATCAGCCCCAGCATTTT,CSARDVNNQPQHF
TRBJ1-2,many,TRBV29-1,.,TGCAGCGTTGTCTACCCGTCCTATGGCTACACCTTC,CSVVYPSYGYTF
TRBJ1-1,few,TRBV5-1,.,TGCGCCAGCAGCCCCGACACAGTGAACACTGAAGCTTTCTTT,CASSPDTVNTEAFF
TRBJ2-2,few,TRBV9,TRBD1,TGTGCCAGCAGCACAGGACAGGGAAGCACCGGGGAGCTGTTTTTT,CASSTGQGSTGELFF
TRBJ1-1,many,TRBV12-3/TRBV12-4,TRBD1,TGTGCCAGCAGGTGGGGACAGGGTAGGTCGAACACTGAAGCTTTCTTT,CASRWGQGRSNTEAFF
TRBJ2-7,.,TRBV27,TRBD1,TGTGCCACCCGAGGGGGACAGGGGGCCTACGAGCAGTACTTC,CATRGGQGAYEQYF
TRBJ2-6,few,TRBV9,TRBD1,TGTGCCAGCAGCGTAGCAAGGACAGGGGGTGGAGCAGGGGCCAACGTCCTGACTTTC,CASSVARTGGGAGANVLTF
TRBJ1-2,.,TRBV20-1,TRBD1,TGCAGTGCCCATGACAGGGCGAATGGCTACACCTTC,CSAHDRANGYTF
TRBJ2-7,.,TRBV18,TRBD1,TGTGCCAGCTCCCATCCGGGACAGGGCTACGAGCAGTACTTC,CASSHPGQGYEQYF
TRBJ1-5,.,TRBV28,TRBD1,TGTGCCAGCAGTTTACGTGGAGGGGACAGGGGTTATTGGGATCAGCCCCAGCATTTT,CASSLRGGDRGYWDQPQHF
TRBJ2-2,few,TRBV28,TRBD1,TGTGCCAGCAGTTCGCCCTACGGGACAGGGTCGTTTTTT,CASSSPYGTGSFF
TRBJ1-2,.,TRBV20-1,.,TGCAGTGCTAGTCGGACGAATGGCTACACCTTC,CSASRTNGYTF
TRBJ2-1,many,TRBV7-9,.,TGTGCCAGCAACTCCCTGGGTGAGCAGTTCTTC,CASNSLGEQFF
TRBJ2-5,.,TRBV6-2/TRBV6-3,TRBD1,TGTGCCAGCAGTTACAGGGGGCTGCAGACCCAGTACTTC,CASSYRGLQTQYF
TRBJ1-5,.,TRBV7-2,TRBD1,TGTGCCAGCAGCACCGGACAGGGGGTGGTCAATCAGCCCCAGCATTTT,CASSTGQGVVNQPQHF
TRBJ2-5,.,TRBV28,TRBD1,TGTGCCAGCAGTCGCGGACAGGGAGGAGAGACCCAGTACTTC,CASSRGQGGETQYF
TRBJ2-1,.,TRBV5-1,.,TGCGCCAGCAACCCCACCGGGGCCTACAATGAGCAGTTCTTC,CASNPTGAYNEQFF
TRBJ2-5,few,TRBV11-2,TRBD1,TGTGCCAGCAGCCGAAACAGGGGCTGGGAGACCCAGTACTTC,CASSRNRGWETQYF